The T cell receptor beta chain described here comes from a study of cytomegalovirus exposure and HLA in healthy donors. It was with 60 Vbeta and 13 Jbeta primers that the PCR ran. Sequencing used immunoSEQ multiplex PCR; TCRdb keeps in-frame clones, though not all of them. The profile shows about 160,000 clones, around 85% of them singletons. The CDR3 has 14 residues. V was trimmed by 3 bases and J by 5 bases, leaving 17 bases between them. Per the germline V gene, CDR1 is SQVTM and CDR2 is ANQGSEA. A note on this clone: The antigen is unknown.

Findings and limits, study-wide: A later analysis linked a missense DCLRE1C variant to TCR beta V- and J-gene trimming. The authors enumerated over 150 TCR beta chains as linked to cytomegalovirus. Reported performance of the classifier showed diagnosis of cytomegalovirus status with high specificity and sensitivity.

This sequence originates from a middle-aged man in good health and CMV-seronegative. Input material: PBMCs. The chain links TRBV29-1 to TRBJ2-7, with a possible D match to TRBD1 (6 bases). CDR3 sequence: CSVDRQQGSHEQYF. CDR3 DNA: TGCAGCGTTGACCGTCAGCAGGGGTCCCACGAGCAGTACTTC.